Listed below are T cell receptor beta chains from one sample, sequenced in a study of CD8 T cells in ankylosing spondylitis. MiXCR was run by TCRdb on the 5' RACE reads, yielding one entry per CDR3 protein. This sample carries approximately 400,000 distinct CDR3 sequences, roughly 15% of them seen once, and the ten largest clones take over 1%. Sample: blood, either unsorted or a sorted T cell fraction (not recorded which). The receptors were sampled from a male donor with ankylosing spondylitis. CDR3s include the opening cysteine and the closing phenylalanine or tryptophan. Fields, in order: J gene, V gene, D gene, clone size, CDR3 protein, CDR3 DNA. D genes are given only for firm matches. A clone size is listed for some rows: how often the clone was seen (once, few, many), or a class if it is expanded.

J gene: TRBJ1-1
V gene: TRBV7-2
D gene: -
clone size: few
CDR3 protein: CASSSVGGNTEAFF
CDR3 DNA: TGTGCCAGCAGCTCAGTTGGGGGGAACACTGAAGCTTTCTTT

J gene: TRBJ1-1
V gene: TRBV12-3/TRBV12-4
D gene: -
clone size: few
CDR3 protein: CASKRAVVAEAFF
CDR3 DNA: TGTGCCAGCAAAAGAGCTGTAGTGGCTGAAGCTTTCTTT

J gene: TRBJ2-5
V gene: TRBV11-2
D gene: -
clone size: few
CDR3 protein: CASSLVGGGRFETQYF
CDR3 DNA: TGTGCCAGCAGCTTAGTTGGGGGGGGGCGTTTTGAGACCCAGTACTTC

J gene: TRBJ2-5
V gene: TRBV20-1
D gene: -
clone size: -
CDR3 protein: CSAKRTGLDQETQYF
CDR3 DNA: TGCAGTGCTAAGAGAACGGGACTCGACCAAGAGACCCAGTACTTC

J gene: TRBJ2-1
V gene: TRBV12-3/TRBV12-4
D gene: TRBD1
clone size: many
CDR3 protein: CASSSRQGSYNEQFF
CDR3 DNA: TGTGCCAGCAGTTCCCGACAGGGCTCCTACAATGAGCAGTTCTTC

J gene: TRBJ1-5
V gene: TRBV20-1
D gene: -
clone size: -
CDR3 protein: CSASPGYSNQPQHF
CDR3 DNA: TGCAGTGCTAGTCCAGGGTATAGCAATCAGCCCCAGCATTTT

J gene: TRBJ2-7
V gene: TRBV28
D gene: -
clone size: -
CDR3 protein: CASRTGDPYEQYF
CDR3 DNA: TGTGCCAGCAGGACAGGTGACCCCTACGAGCAGTACTTC

J gene: TRBJ1-2
V gene: TRBV4-3
D gene: -
clone size: -
CDR3 protein: CASSQDRGQGYTF
CDR3 DNA: TGCGCCAGCAGCCAAGACCGGGGGCAAGGCTACACCTTC

J gene: TRBJ2-6
V gene: TRBV5-1
D gene: TRBD1
clone size: -
CDR3 protein: CASSIGTGGPSGANVLTF
CDR3 DNA: TGCGCCAGCAGCATCGGGACAGGGGGACCCTCTGGGGCCAACGTCCTGACTTTC

J gene: TRBJ2-5
V gene: TRBV20-1
D gene: TRBD2
clone size: once
CDR3 protein: CSARGPTGRSQETQYF
CDR3 DNA: TGCAGTGCTAGAGGTCCTACCGGGAGGTCACAAGAGACCCAGTACTTC

J gene: TRBJ1-5
V gene: TRBV4-1
D gene: TRBD1
clone size: many
CDR3 protein: CASSEDRGQVQPQHF
CDR3 DNA: TGCGCCAGCAGCGAGGACAGGGGGCAGGTGCAGCCCCAGCATTTT

J gene: TRBJ1-5
V gene: TRBV12-3/TRBV12-4
D gene: -
clone size: -
CDR3 protein: CASSPGGYQPQHF
CDR3 DNA: TGTGCCAGCAGTCCTGGGGGTTATCAGCCCCAGCATTTT

J gene: TRBJ1-5
V gene: TRBV12-3/TRBV12-4
D gene: -
clone size: few
CDR3 protein: CASSFDGRNQPQHF
CDR3 DNA: TGTGCCAGCAGTTTTGACGGCCGCAATCAGCCCCAGCATTTT

J gene: TRBJ2-1
V gene: TRBV7-3
D gene: -
clone size: -
CDR3 protein: CASSFRAGYNEQFF
CDR3 DNA: TGTGCCAGCAGCTTTAGGGCTGGGTACAATGAGCAGTTCTTC

J gene: TRBJ1-2
V gene: TRBV5-1
D gene: TRBD1
clone size: few
CDR3 protein: CASSLEGTGDGYTF
CDR3 DNA: TGCGCCAGCAGCTTGGAGGGGACAGGGGATGGCTACACCTTC

J gene: TRBJ2-7
V gene: TRBV3-1
D gene: -
clone size: -
CDR3 protein: CASSQKAPSSYEQYF
CDR3 DNA: TGTGCCAGCAGCCAAAAAGCACCCAGCTCCTACGAGCAGTACTTC

J gene: TRBJ1-1
V gene: TRBV11-2
D gene: -
clone size: -
CDR3 protein: CASSLAPQNAEAFF
CDR3 DNA: TGTGCCAGCAGCTTAGCTCCACAGAACGCTGAAGCTTTCTTT

J gene: TRBJ2-7
V gene: TRBV7-2
D gene: -
clone size: few
CDR3 protein: CASSRDRGGYEQYF
CDR3 DNA: TGTGCCAGCAGCCGTGACAGGGGAGGGTACGAGCAGTACTTC

J gene: TRBJ1-1
V gene: TRBV6-2/TRBV6-3
D gene: -
clone size: few
CDR3 protein: CASSYSATYTEAFF
CDR3 DNA: TGTGCCAGCAGTTACTCGGCGACATACACTGAAGCTTTCTTT

J gene: TRBJ1-3
V gene: TRBV5-1
D gene: TRBD1
clone size: few
CDR3 protein: CASSLTGDPGNTIYF
CDR3 DNA: TGCGCCAGCAGCTTGACAGGGGATCCTGGAAACACCATATATTTT